This T cell receptor (beta chain) comes out of a study of CD8 T cells in ankylosing spondylitis. General observations from the study: Ankylosing spondylitis blood appeared to be characterized by a TCR beta motif of roughly eight highly homologous variants.

CDR1 is MNHEY and CDR2 is SMNVEV in the germline V gene (reference sequence). Trimming removed 5 bases from V and 0 bases from J; junction bases left unmatched: 9. The length of the CDR3 is 17 residues. Using its own MiXCR run on the 5' RACE reads, TCRdb lists one record per CDR3 protein. Seen here are under 250,000 distinct CDR3 sequences, 6% to 8.5% observed once, and the top ten hold more than 13%. For this clonotype: Its matching antigen is unknown.

Sequencing was performed on blood, either unsorted or a sorted T cell fraction (not recorded which). The sequence came from a male donor with ankylosing spondylitis. The chain is built from TRBV27 and TRBJ2-2; 7 bases fit TRBD2. The CDR3 loop reads CASSSVSGAPNTGELFF. The CDR3 DNA reads as TGTGCCAGCAGTAGTGTGAGCGGGGCCCCGAACACCGGGGAGCTGTTTTTT.